A single sample is the source of the 12 T cell receptor beta chains below, sequenced in a study of vaccination effects on CD4 cells after COVID-19. No cognate antigen is known for these TCRs. Some clones are missing from TCRdb's copy, which holds only in-frame ones; the method was immunoSEQ multiplex PCR. The table lists approximately 74,000 clones, about four fifths of them singletons. Antigen-specific CD4+ T cell clonotypes were called by their expansion after viral peptide-pool culture in ViraFEST. The culture ran for about 10 days, and then CD4+ T cells were isolated. Vaccinees lacked prior SARS-CoV-2 infection and tested negative for nucleocapsid antibodies. The sequenced sample was CD4+ T cells from PBMCs cultured with HCoV-NL63 spike peptides, obtained before COVID-19 vaccination. The receptors here all came from a human donor who received a COVID-19 vaccine.

The chain recombines TRBV10-3 with TRBJ1-5; TRBD1 matches 8 bases. Germline V lookup: CDR1 ENHRY, CDR2 SYGVKD. This CDR3 region has 16 residues. Trimming took 4 bases from V and 2 from J; bases not matched to a gene: 7. As DNA, the CDR3 is TGTGCCATCAGTGTTACGCCGGGACAGGGCAATCAGCCCCAGCATTTT. Encoded protein: CAISVTPGQGNQPQHF.

CDR3 sequence (DNA): TGTGCCAGCAGCCTGAGGGAGGGGACTGAAGCTTTCTTT. Translation: CASSLREGTEAFF. The V and J genes are TRBV9 and TRBJ1-1; a possible D gene is TRBD1 (5 bases). Trimming took 4 bases from V and 5 from J, leaving 12 bases between them. Germline CDR1 reads SGDLS; CDR2 reads YYNGEE. The CDR3 runs 13 residues.

This clone was detected only once. The chain combines TRBV9 with TRBJ2-7; D gene unclear. V lost 7 bases to trimming and J lost 5 bases, with 19 bases between them. Germline values: CDR1 SGDLS, CDR2 YYNGEE. The CDR3 totals 14 residues. The CDR3 here is CASGFAQLLNEQYV. The CDR3, as DNA: TGTGCCAGCGGGTTCGCACAGCTACTAAACGAGCAGTACGTC.

The chain recombines TRBV2 with TRBJ2-5; 9 nucleotides line up with TRBD1. After removal of 9 bases from V and 3 bases from J, the junction contained 5 bases not matched to a gene. This CDR3 spans 13 amino acids. Germline V CDR1 and CDR2: SNHLY, FYNNEI. The CDR3 region has the DNA TGTGCCAGTCAACGGGACAGGGAAGAGACCCAGTACTTC. Amino acid sequence: CASQRDREETQYF.

The chain links TRBV5-1 to TRBJ1-4; 7 positions match TRBD1. Germline CDR1 and CDR2: SGHRS and YFSETQ. This CDR3 region has 16 residues. Trimming took 4 bases from V and 0 from J; bases not matched to a gene: 6. The CDR3 bases are TGCGCCAGCAGCCTCTGGGACAGCTCAACTAATGAAAAACTGTTTTTT. Amino acid sequence: CASSLWDSSTNEKLFF.

The rearrangement links TRBV3-1 (or the pseudogene TRBV3-2) to TRBJ2-3; D is unclear. The CDR3 has 19 residues. Germline CDR1 reads LGHDT; CDR2 reads YNNKEL (reference sequence). V was pared by 3 bases and J by 4 bases, with 26 bases between. The CDR3 region has the DNA TGTGCCAGCAGCCAGCTGAACTGGGAAAGGCTAGATACATCAGATACGCAGTATTTT. Amino acid sequence: CASSQLNWERLDTSDTQYF.

The chain links TRBV2 to TRBJ2-1; the D gene could be TRBD1 or TRBD2 (5 bases each). V shed 7 bases and J shed 8 bases, with 15 bases lying between them. CDR3 length: 13 residues. Germline lookup yields CDR1 SNHLY and CDR2 FYNNEI. CDR3 protein: CASIGHRGDEQFF. CDR3 sequence (DNA): TGTGCCAGCATCGGACACCGGGGCGATGAGCAGTTCTTC.

This CDR3 reads CASRLRDRESPGELFF. For the CDR3, the DNA is TGTGCCAGTAGACTCCGGGACAGGGAATCGCCCGGGGAGCTGTTTTTT. This chain uses TRBV19 with TRBJ2-2; 9 bases map to TRBD1. Germline V gene sequence: CDR1 LNHDA, CDR2 SQIVND (reference sequence). The CDR3 consists of 16 residues. J gave up 6 bases and V 6 bases, and 11 bases lay outside the gene matches.

This rearrangement joins TRBV4-1 to TRBJ2-5; 10 nucleotides align to TRBD1. The J segment lost 3 bases and the V segment lost 3 bases, leaving 4 bases of the junction unmatched. The CDR3 is 15 residues long. The germline CDR1 and CDR2 sequences are MGHRA and YSYEKL. The chain's CDR3 is CASSHAGQGKETQYF. The CDR3 DNA follows: TGCGCCAGCAGCCATGCGGGACAGGGGAAAGAGACCCAGTACTTC.

This clone was found a few times. The chain is built from TRBV9 and TRBJ2-1, with TRBD1 matching 9 bases. The germline V gene has CDR1 SGDLS and CDR2 YYNGEE. Trimming cost V 3 bases and J 3 bases; bases outside gene matches: 4. The CDR3 is 15 amino acids. The CDR3 is CASSARQGGYNEQFF. DNA of the CDR3: TGTGCCAGCAGCGCCCGACAGGGGGGCTACAATGAGCAGTTCTTC.

This clone has only one observation. The chain recombines TRBV6-5 with TRBJ2-2; 9 positions agree with TRBD2. V dropped 5 bases and J dropped 7; count of bases not matched to a gene: 8. The CDR3 contains 15 residues. Germline lookup yields CDR1 MNHEY and CDR2 SVGAGI. The CDR3 region has the DNA TGTGCCAGCAGTCGGACTAGCGTGGTGAACGGGGAGCTGTTTTTT. Translation: CASSRTSVVNGELFF.

This rearrangement joins TRBV6-2 or TRBV6-3 to TRBJ1-1, with TRBD1 identical over 9 bases. The CDR3 is 17 amino acids. Germline V gene lookup returns CDR1 MNHEY and CDR2 SVGEGT. The V gene end was trimmed by 4 bases and the J gene end by 5 bases; junction bases not matched to a gene: 14. For the CDR3, the DNA is TGTGCCAGCAGTTTCAAGACAGGGGGGGTTTGGGCGACTGAAGCTTTCTTT. Its protein is CASSFKTGGVWATEAFF.